This TCR beta chain is from a study of OX40 agonist ivuxolimab in advanced cancers. Study information: The treatment was a fully human IgG2 OX40 agonist, ivuxolimab. Three individuals attained partial responses, comprising one hepatocellular carcinoma case and two cutaneous melanoma cases. Study findings and constraints: Antigen specificity remained undetermined for the expanded peripheral T cells.

The CDR3 is 13 residues long. Germline V CDR1 and CDR2: LGHNA, YSLEER. The ends lost 3 bases at V and 6 bases at J; junction bases unmatched: 4. This clone has only a few counts. Its target is not known. Excluded were patients having autoimmune disease history or systemic immunosuppression. Using immunoSEQ multiplex PCR, the repertoire was profiled, and TCRdb retains in-frame clones only, with some absent. Here the sample spans 35,000 to 40,000 clones, 70% to 85% being singletons. The sequence came from an adult with an advanced solid tumor such as melanoma, head and neck, liver or kidney cancer. The rearrangement links TRBV4-3 to TRBJ2-7, with 8 positions matching TRBD1. The sample here was CD4+ or CD8+ T cells sorted from blood, taken in a trial of the OX40 agonist ivuxolimab. The CDR3 region is CASSHGQGREQYF. The CDR3 nucleotides read TGCGCCAGCAGCCACGGACAGGGCCGCGAGCAGTACTTC.